This passage covers 30 T cell receptor beta chains from one sample sequenced in a study of T cells in Graves' hyperthyroidism and ophthalmopathy. Amplification yielded TCR beta CDR3 regions, with RNA transcripts as the source. Researchers ran a first-round RT-PCR on the TCR CDR3 using the HTBI primer set. TCRdb called the multiplex PCR reads again in MiXCR, with one record for every CDR3 protein. The table includes under 350,000 distinct CDR3 sequences, 15% to 20% detected once. The sequencing sample was made of blood. The receptors come from a woman in her 50s with Graves' hyperthyroidism.

This clonotype was seen ten or more times. The J gene is TRBJ2-5, the V gene TRBV9; D is possibly TRBD2 (6 bases). The length of the CDR3 is 15 residues. CDR1 and CDR2 from the germline V gene are SGDLS and YYNGEE. Trimming removed 0 bases from V and 4 bases from J, with 13 bases in between. Here the CDR3 DNA reads TGTGCCAGCAGCGTAGCTGGGAGAGCGGGAGAGACCCAGTACTTC. This encodes CASSVAGRAGETQYF.

This chain joins TRBV5-1 and TRBJ2-2; 9 bases align to TRBD2. The trim removed 2 bases at V and 6 bases at J, leaving 5 bases unmatched. Germline loops: CDR1 SGHRS, CDR2 YFSETQ. This CDR3 is 15 amino acids long. CDR3 sequence reads: CASSLAGGEPGELFF. CDR3 DNA sequence: TGCGCCAGCAGCTTAGCGGGAGGTGAACCCGGGGAGCTGTTTTTT.

With regard to this clonotype: The junction and the germline gene differ at one end; a read error may be behind it. The rearrangement uses TRBV5-1 and TRBJ2-1, with TRBD2 as a possible D gene (6 bases). Germline CDR1 is SGHRS and CDR2 is YFSETQ. The CDR3 has 17 amino acids. DNA of the CDR3: TGTGCCAGCAGCTCCTTAGCGCGGGGCCTCTCCTACAATGAGCAGTTCTTC. Translated, it gives CASSSLARGLSYNEQFF. Together with reference TRBV5-1 and TRBJ2-1, the CDR3 gives the full variable domain: KAGVTQTPRYLIKTRGQQVTLSCSPISGHRSVSWYQQTPGQGLQFLFEYFSETQRNKGNFPGRFSGRQFSNSRSEMNVSTLELGDSALYLCASSSLARGLSYNEQFFGPGTRLTVL.

Remarks on this clonotype: A junction end diverges from the germline sequence, so it may reflect a read error. The rearrangement joins TRBV7-8 to TRBJ2-1, with 7 bases aligning to TRBD1. Per germline, CDR1 SGHVS and CDR2 FQNEAQ. CDR3 length: 16 residues. The CDR3 region has the DNA TGTGCCAGCAGCTTAGCGCGGGCGACAGGGTACAATGGGCAGTTCTTC. Translated, it gives CASSLARATGYNGQFF.

Worth noting for this clonotype: A read error may explain this, as a much larger clone is one base away. The V gene is TRBV7-9, the J gene TRBJ2-3, with D hard to call. Germline CDR1 reads SEHNR; CDR2 reads FQNEAQ (reference sequence). This CDR3 region has 16 residues. The CDR3 region has the DNA TGTGCCGGCAGCTTAGTACGGGCCGGAGTAACAGATACGCAGTATTTT. This sequence encodes CAGSLVRAGVTDTQYF.

This clonotype has more than one count but fewer than ten. The V gene is TRBV15, the J gene TRBJ2-7; 10 bases align to TRBD1. CDR3 size: 14 residues. Germline trimming cut 3 bases from V and 4 bases from J; bases unmatched to any gene: 3. The germline gives CDR1 LNHNV, CDR2 YYDKDF (reference sequence). The CDR3 bases are TGTGCCACCAGCAGGGACAGGGGGTTATACGAGCAGTACTTC. Protein sequence: CATSRDRGLYEQYF.

This chain joins TRBV5-5 and TRBJ2-7; no clear D. CDR3 length: 12 residues. V lost 4 bases and J lost 6, with 11 bases in between. From germline, CDR1 is SGHKS and CDR2 YYEKEE (reference sequence). This CDR3 reads CASSPDLGEQYV. CDR3 bases: TGTGCCAGCAGCCCCGATTTAGGCGAGCAGTACGTC.

The DNA of the CDR3 is TGTGCCAGCAGCCAAGCGCCCCAGGACAATCAGTACGAGCAGTACGTC. It specifies CASSQAPQDNQYEQYV. J is TRBJ2-7 and V is TRBV4-2, with D possibly being TRBD1 (5 bases). The V gene's germline CDR1 is LGHNA and CDR2 YNFKEQ. CDR3 length equals 16 residues. V was cut by 1 base and J by 4 bases, with 17 bases left in between.

The chain joins TRBV12-5 to TRBJ1-2; TRBD1 agrees at 10 bases. Trimming took 2 bases from V and 7 from J; bases not matched to a gene: 16. CDR1 and CDR2 (germline): LGHNT, FRNRAP. The CDR3 extends over 18 amino acids. The CDR3 region has the DNA TGTGCTAGTGGTTTGTCAACGACAGGGGGCAGTGGGTTTGCTGGCTACACCTTC. It specifies CASGLSTTGGSGFAGYTF. The whole variable domain, filled in from reference TRBV12-5 and TRBJ1-2, reads DARVTQTPRHKVTEMGQEVTMRCQPILGHNTVFWYRQTMMQGLELLAYFRNRAPLDDSGMPKDRFSAEMPDATLATLKIQPSEPRDSAVYFCASGLSTTGGSGFAGYTFGSGTRLTVV.

The chain links TRBV13 to TRBJ1-5, with unresolved D. Germline assignment: CDR1 PRHDT and CDR2 FYEKMQ (reference sequence). Trimming stripped 5 bases from V and 4 bases from J, with 6 bases between. The CDR3 spans 12 residues. The CDR3 loop reads CASSHPNQPQHF. CDR3 in DNA: TGTGCCAGCAGCCATCCAAATCAGCCCCAGCATTTT. The full variable domain, rest sourced from reference TRBV13 and TRBJ1-5, is AAGVIQSPRHLIKEKRETATLKCYPIPRHDTVYWYQQGPGQDPQFLISFYEKMQSDKGSIPDRFSAQQFSDYHSELNMSSLELGDSALYFCASSHPNQPQHFGDGTRLSIL.

The chain combines TRBV10-3 with TRBJ2-7; 7 bases map to TRBD1. CDR1 ENHRY and CDR2 SYGVKD come from the germline V gene. With 10 bases clipped from V and 3 bases from J, the junction kept 9 bases outside the gene matches. The CDR3 contains 13 residues. The CDR3 DNA reads as TGTGCCACCAGGTCCAGGGGGAACTACGAGCAGTACTTC. Its translation: CATRSRGNYEQYF.

This clonotype was seen a few times. The chain recombines TRBV3-1 with TRBJ2-1, with D tentatively TRBD2 (6 bases). V lost 6 bases and J 10 bases, leaving 10 bases between the germline ends. The V gene's germline CDR1 is LGHDT and CDR2 YNNKEL (reference sequence). The CDR3 runs to 11 residues. CDR3 DNA: TGTGCCAGCAGGGAGGGAGCGGAGCAGTTCTTC. Translating it yields CASREGAEQFF.

This clonotype has more than one count but fewer than ten. V and J are TRBV19 and TRBJ2-3, with 8 positions matching TRBD1. Trimming removed 5 bases from V and 7 bases from J; junction bases left unmatched: 17. The CDR3 extends over 17 amino acids. Germline-derived CDR1 and CDR2 are LNHDA and SQIVND (reference sequence). The CDR3 bases are TGTGCCAGTAGTCTGGCTGCCAGACAGGGGACGAGATATACGCAGTATTTT. As protein: CASSLAARQGTRYTQYF.

This clonotype appeared many times. V is TRBV3-1 and J is TRBJ1-2; D might be TRBD1 (5 bases). The germline V gene has CDR1 LGHDT and CDR2 YNNKEL (reference sequence). This CDR3 has 14 residues. The V end lost 7 bases, the J end lost 4 bases, and 16 bases lay between the germline ends. The CDR3 loop is CASTNQGGVYGYTF. The CDR3 bases are TGTGCCAGCACGAACCAGGGAGGGGTCTATGGCTACACCTTC.

V usage is TRBV3-1 and J usage is TRBJ2-5; no definite D call. This CDR3 contains 15 residues. Germline values: CDR1 LGHDT, CDR2 YNNKEL (reference sequence). V shed 1 base and J shed 1 base, with 10 bases lying between them. CDR3 amino acids: CASSQGTSFQETQYF. CDR3 nucleotides: TGTGCCAGCAGCCAAGGTACCAGTTTCCAAGAGACCCAGTACTTC.

The chain carries TRBV12-5 and TRBJ2-2; 7 positions match TRBD1. Trimming cost V 1 base and J 7 bases; bases outside gene matches: 3. The CDR3 is 14 amino acids. Germline V CDR1 and CDR2: LGHNT, FRNRAP. The CDR3, as DNA: TGTGCTAGTGGTTTGGGACAGGGCGACGGGGAGCTGTTTTTT. It is translated as CASGLGQGDGELFF. Together with reference TRBV12-5 and TRBJ2-2, the CDR3 gives the full variable domain: DARVTQTPRHKVTEMGQEVTMRCQPILGHNTVFWYRQTMMQGLELLAYFRNRAPLDDSGMPKDRFSAEMPDATLATLKIQPSEPRDSAVYFCASGLGQGDGELFFGEGSRLTVL.

This clonotype came up a few times. The rearrangement uses TRBV12-3 or TRBV12-4 and TRBJ2-4, with 7 bases that match TRBD1. The trim removed 8 bases at V and 4 bases at J, leaving 5 bases unmatched. The CDR3 contains 13 residues. Here the CDR3 DNA reads TGTGCCAGCGCGGCGACAGGGAAAAACATTCAGTACTTC. This translates into CASAATGKNIQYF.

This clonotype was seen only a few times. The chain couples TRBV27 to TRBJ2-5; tentatively, D is TRBD1 (5 bases). Deletions cut 5 bases from V and 0 bases from J, with 19 bases between. The CDR3 sequence is 17 residues long. Germline CDR1 is MNHEY and CDR2 is SMNVEV (reference sequence). The chain's CDR3 is CASSPTPRQSYQETQYF. The DNA for the CDR3 is TGTGCCAGCAGTCCCACCCCTCGACAGTCGTACCAAGAGACCCAGTACTTC.

This clonotype was counted a few times. The chain uses TRBV7-3 and TRBJ1-1, with D uncertain. The V gene lost 2 bases and the J gene lost 4 bases, with 11 bases spanning the gap. Germline CDR1 reads SGHTA; CDR2 reads FQGTGA. The CDR3 contains 14 residues. This CDR3 is CASSLLSFGTEAFF. CDR3 nucleotide sequence: TGTGCCAGCAGCTTACTATCGTTTGGCACTGAAGCTTTCTTT.

This clonotype was observed a handful of times. The rearrangement joins TRBV6-1 to TRBJ1-1, with D perhaps matching TRBD1 (5 bases). This CDR3 has 12 amino acids. Germline CDR1 MNHNS, CDR2 SASEGT. The V end was cut by 8 bases, the J end by 7 bases, with 14 bases between. The CDR3 sequence is CASPQGAGEAFF. In nucleotides, the CDR3 is TGTGCCAGCCCTCAGGGCGCCGGTGAAGCTTTCTTT.

This clonotype was seen repeatedly, ten times or more. The chain employs TRBV5-5 and TRBJ2-7, with a possible D match to TRBD1 (7 bases). Germline V gene sequence: CDR1 SGHKS, CDR2 YYEKEE (reference sequence). The ends were cut back, 2 bases at V and 4 bases at J, with 16 bases in the middle. The CDR3 runs to 15 residues. This CDR3 reads CASSFMPAGGYEQYF. CDR3 nucleotide sequence: TGTGCCAGCAGCTTCATGCCAGCAGGGGGGTACGAGCAGTACTTC.

The sample holds many counts of this clonotype. The rearrangement joins TRBV7-9 to TRBJ1-1, with D unclear. Trimming cost V 5 bases and J 0 bases, with 10 bases left between them. Looked up from germline, CDR1 is SEHNR and CDR2 is FQNEAQ (reference sequence). The CDR3 has 14 residues. The chain's CDR3 is CASSEGVLNTEAFF. CDR3 nucleotides: TGTGCCAGCAGCGAAGGAGTCCTGAACACTGAAGCTTTCTTT.

V is TRBV6-1 and J is TRBJ2-3, with TRBD2 identical over 10 bases. Germline loops: CDR1 MNHNS, CDR2 SASEGT. The CDR3 runs to 15 residues. V lost 5 bases and J lost 4; bases outside the gene matches: 6. CDR3 in amino acids: CASSSGLATSDTQYF. The CDR3 DNA reads as TGTGCCAGCAGTTCGGGACTAGCGACGTCAGATACGCAGTATTTT.

The CDR3 sequence is CAISERGRGGYTF. The DNA for the CDR3 is TGTGCCATCAGTGAGAGGGGGCGTGGAGGCTACACCTTC. This chain uses TRBV10-3 with TRBJ1-2; 7 bases align to TRBD1. J lost 8 bases, V lost 2 bases, and 5 bases had no gene match. Germline V CDR1 and CDR2: ENHRY, SYGVKD. CDR3 length: 13 residues.

The V gene is TRBV4-2, the J gene TRBJ2-3; 9 positions match TRBD2. The ends lost 3 bases at V and 2 bases at J; junction bases unmatched: 6. This CDR3 is built from 16 residues. Looked up from germline, CDR1 is LGHNA and CDR2 is YNFKEQ. This CDR3 reads CASSHPSSGVTDTQYF. The CDR3, as DNA: TGTGCCAGCAGCCACCCCTCTAGCGGGGTCACAGATACGCAGTATTTT.

The chain recombines TRBV4-1 with TRBJ1-2; 7 nucleotides match TRBD1. The CDR3 spans 15 residues. Germline values: CDR1 MGHRA, CDR2 YSYEKL. V dropped 4 bases and J dropped 2; count of bases not matched to a gene: 7. This CDR3 is CASSRPGQKNYGYTF. CDR3 DNA: TGCGCCAGCAGCCGGCCGGGACAGAAAAACTATGGCTACACCTTC.

V usage is TRBV7-6 and J usage is TRBJ1-6, with D perhaps TRBD1 (5 bases). The CDR3 loop spans 17 amino acids. With 5 bases removed from V and 0 bases from J, the gap between germline ends came to 14 bases. Germline CDR1 SGHVS, CDR2 FNYEAQ. The CDR3 loop reads CASSLRDPSSYNSPLHF. CDR3 nucleotide sequence: TGTGCCAGCAGCCTCCGGGACCCGAGCTCCTATAATTCACCCCTCCACTTT.

CDR3 in DNA: TGTGCCAGCAGCCTGGGGACTAGCGGAAACACAGATACGCAGTATTTT. Translating it yields CASSLGTSGNTDTQYF. The chain links TRBV7-3 to TRBJ2-3; 11 bases match TRBD2. Germline V gene lookup returns CDR1 SGHTA and CDR2 FQGTGA. J lost 2 bases, V lost 5 bases, and 6 bases had no gene match. CDR3 length equals 16 residues.

The V call is TRBV7-9, the J call TRBJ2-7; the match to TRBD1 covers 8 bases. V trimming: 4 bases; J trimming: 5 bases; junction bases outside the gene matches: 10. The CDR3 consists of 15 residues. Germline CDR1 is SEHNR and CDR2 is FQNEAQ (reference sequence). The CDR3 here is CASSSDRAEANEQYF. The CDR3, as DNA: TGTGCCAGCAGCTCGGACAGGGCGGAAGCTAACGAGCAGTACTTC.

This clonotype turned up a few times. The chain couples TRBV24-1 to TRBJ2-5, with 9 bases lining up with TRBD2. Germline V gene sequence: CDR1 KGHDR, CDR2 SFDVKD. This CDR3 spans 15 amino acids. Unmatched junction bases numbered 5, after V lost 2 bases and J lost 5 bases. The CDR3 DNA reads as TGTGCCACCAGTGATTCGATAGCGGGGGATGAGACCCAGTACTTC. Protein sequence: CATSDSIAGDETQYF.